The present T cell receptor (beta chain) was sequenced within a study of cytomegalovirus exposure and HLA in healthy donors. The PCR had 60 Vbeta and 13 Jbeta primers. Assay used: immunoSEQ multiplex PCR; TCRdb lists only in-frame clones, some missing. The sample includes 120,000 to 150,000 clones, approximately 80% of them seen just once. This CDR3 has 19 residues. Trimming took 1 base from V and 4 from J; bases not matched to a gene: 17. Germline-derived CDR1 and CDR2 are SGHVS and FNYEAQ. Whereas donors were nominally healthy upon sampling, unrecorded immune exposures were probable. Comment on this clone: What it binds is not known.

Findings of the study overall: In an earlier analysis, about 87% or about 30%: the productive usage of most TCR beta V segments. It was likely that a cluster of highly shared sequence variants was a sequencing artifact. Follow-up analysis later connected one missense variant in DCLRE1C with trimming of TCR beta V- and J-genes.

The clonotype originates from a woman aged 50 to 60 in good health and CMV-seronegative. The rearrangement uses TRBV7-6 and TRBJ1-2; 8 bases map to TRBD1. The sample was PBMCs. This CDR3 is CASSLERGGQGLLGYGYTF. CDR3 DNA sequence: TGTGCCAGCAGCTTAGAAAGAGGCGGACAGGGACTCCTAGGCTATGGCTACACCTTC.